The entry below gives a single TCR beta chain sequence along with its context. This receptor's antigen is unknown. Within one base of it there is no much larger clone, and no base qualities were kept. These data belong to a study of blood T cell repertoires in COVID-19 (dated by TCRdb to 2020 to 2022). In terms of the full investigation: The collaborator samples originated in the United States, Italy and Spain and spanned the acute and convalescent phases of COVID-19. Deeply sampled blood TCRbeta repertoires from subjects exposed to, actively infected with, or recovered from COVID-19 were included in the dataset. The repertoires were released in a freely available public database meant as a resource for research on the immune response to SARS-CoV-2. The samples were drawn from the first 160 participants of the ongoing ImmuneRACE study and from 950 to 1,500 subjects provided by 6 global collaborators. The prospective study material was composed of cDNA or gDNA derived from T cells, B-cell-depleted T cells, or PBMCs. Where available, HLA class I and class II types were obtained from metadata supplied by the sample provider rather than from assay-based typing. The sample metadata nearly always contained a de-identified subject ID, COVID-19 status, age in years and sex.

CDR1 and CDR2 were assigned from the germline V gene as LGHNA and YNFKEQ. Trimming accounts for 5 bases at V and 5 bases at J, while the number of junction bases matched to no gene is 9. The CDR3 covers 15 residues, taking in both the cysteine and the phenylalanine. The sequence is cut down to CDR3 DNA, 45 bases in frame from base 1. Results the study describes overall, beyond this receptor: The amount of clinical and demographic metadata varied by source and participant and was provided uncurated.

One collaborating source in Seattle enrolled patients while the patients were actively infected and followed the patients over time throughout the course of disease. The collaborating institutions used their own protocols to collect whole blood in K2EDTA tubes. For TCRbeta analysis, collaborators shipped samples as frozen whole blood, isolated PBMCs, or DNA extracted from either of those sample types. TCRbeta CDR3 regions were amplified from genomic DNA using the immunoSEQ Assay, a bias-controlled multiplex PCR. The paper's data handling went like this. The number of nucleated cells in each sample was estimated from the amplification of reference gene primers within the assay. To quantify the absolute abundance of each unique TCRbeta CDR3 rearrangement, sequence reads were collapsed and filtered. Productive Simpson clonality was computed per sample as the square root of Simpson's diversity index over productive rearrangements. Here the immuneACCESS table is served through TCRdb, limited to in-frame sequences with V and J called. Missing clones are a known gap in these copies; in checked studies unresolved V genes cover under half, and the rest lacks a known reason. That table supplies the V and J calls and clone size; D and trimming were determined from the DNA. For this sample there are about 300,000 clones; about nine tenths appear just once. The ten largest clones add up to 6.8% of the sample.

The chain is encoded by TRBV4-2 joined to TRBJ1-1, with 9 central nucleotides matching TRBD1. Specimen: peripheral blood. This TCR was recovered from a woman aged 25-40 years with COVID-19, enrolled during active disease. The CDR3 has the sequence CASSDPGQGLTEAFF. The DNA sequence reads TGTGCCAGCAGCGACCCGGGACAGGGTTTAACTGAAGCTTTCTTT.